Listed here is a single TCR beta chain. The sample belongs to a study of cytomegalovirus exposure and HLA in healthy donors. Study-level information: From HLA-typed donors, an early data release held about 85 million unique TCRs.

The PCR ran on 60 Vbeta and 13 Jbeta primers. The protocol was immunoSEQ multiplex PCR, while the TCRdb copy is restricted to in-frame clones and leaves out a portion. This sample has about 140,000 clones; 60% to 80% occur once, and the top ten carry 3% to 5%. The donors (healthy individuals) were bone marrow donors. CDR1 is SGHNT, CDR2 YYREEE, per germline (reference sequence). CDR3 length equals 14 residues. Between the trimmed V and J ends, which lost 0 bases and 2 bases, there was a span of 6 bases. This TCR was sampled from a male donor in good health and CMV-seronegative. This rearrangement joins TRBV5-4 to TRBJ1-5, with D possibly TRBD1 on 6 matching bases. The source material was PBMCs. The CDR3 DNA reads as TGTGCCAGCAGCTTGGCAGGGGGCAATCAGCCCCAGCATTTT. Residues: CASSLAGGNQPQHF.